The clone carrying this TCR beta chain is a singleton in its sample. As yet, its antigen is unknown. The data belong to a study of shared clonotypes between healthy human individuals. The assay was immunoSEQ multiplex PCR, and TCRdb's table has in-frame clones only and misses some. Counted here are hundreds of thousands of clones, roughly 70% occurring once; the ten biggest clones make up 1.5% to 2%. Looked up from germline, CDR1 is SGHAT and CDR2 is FQNNGV. The CDR3 is made up of 16 amino acids. Trimming at V came to 6 bases and at J to 7 bases, leaving 14 bases not matched to a gene. General study results and limits: There were few donors, and this limited the genetic and exposure-history diversity represented. The rarefaction results pointed to incomplete sorted-subset sequencing despite large depth.

Donors, without exception, were Caucasian adults residing in Nashville, Tennessee. The specimen was memory CD4+ T cells sorted from blood. Subset meaning: CD45RA-negative fraction. The sequence was obtained from a woman aged 25 to 39 in good health. The genes are TRBV11-2 and TRBJ2-1; 8 nucleotides match TRBD1. CDR3 nucleotides: TGTGCCAGCAGAGGGGACAACAGGGGGGCGAGAAATGAGCAGTTCTTC. Its translation: CASRGDNRGARNEQFF.